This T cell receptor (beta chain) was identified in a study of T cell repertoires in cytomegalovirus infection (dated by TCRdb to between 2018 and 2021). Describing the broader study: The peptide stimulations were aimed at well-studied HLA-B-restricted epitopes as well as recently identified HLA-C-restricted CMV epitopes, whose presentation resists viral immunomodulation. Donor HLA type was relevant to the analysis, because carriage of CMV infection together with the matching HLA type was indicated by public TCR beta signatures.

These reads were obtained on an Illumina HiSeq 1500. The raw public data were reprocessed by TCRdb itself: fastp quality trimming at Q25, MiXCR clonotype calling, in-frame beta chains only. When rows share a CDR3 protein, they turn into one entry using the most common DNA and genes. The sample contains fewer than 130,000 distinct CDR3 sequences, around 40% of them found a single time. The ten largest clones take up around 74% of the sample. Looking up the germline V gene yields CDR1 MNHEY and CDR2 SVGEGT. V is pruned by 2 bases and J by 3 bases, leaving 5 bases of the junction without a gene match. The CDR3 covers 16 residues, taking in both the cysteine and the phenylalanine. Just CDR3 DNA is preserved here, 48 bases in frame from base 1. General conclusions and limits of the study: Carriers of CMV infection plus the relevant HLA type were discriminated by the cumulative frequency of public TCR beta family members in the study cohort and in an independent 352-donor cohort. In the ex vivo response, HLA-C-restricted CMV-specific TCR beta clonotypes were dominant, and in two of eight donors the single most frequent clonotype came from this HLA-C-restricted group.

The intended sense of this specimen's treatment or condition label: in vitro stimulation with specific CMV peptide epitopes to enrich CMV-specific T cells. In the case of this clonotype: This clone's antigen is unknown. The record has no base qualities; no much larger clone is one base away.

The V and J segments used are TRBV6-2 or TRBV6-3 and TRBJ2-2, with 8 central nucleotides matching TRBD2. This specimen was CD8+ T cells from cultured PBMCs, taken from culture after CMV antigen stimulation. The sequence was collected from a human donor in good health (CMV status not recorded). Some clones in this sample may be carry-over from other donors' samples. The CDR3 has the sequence CASSYLRGGYTGELFF. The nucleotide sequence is TGTGCCAGCAGTTACCTCCGCGGGGGGTACACCGGGGAGCTGTTTTTT.